This T cell receptor (beta chain) was documented in a study of spatial heterogeneity in lung cancer. Study at large: Sequences of the beta chain were consistently detected in greater numbers than alpha-chain sequences. Study-level results: Blood carried ubiquitous expanded tumor TCRs more at resection than follow-up.

The CDR3 consists of 14 residues. Trimming cost V 5 bases and J 4 bases, with 14 bases left between them. CDR1 is LNHDA, CDR2 SQIVND, per germline (reference sequence). Each CDR3 protein gets one entry after TCRdb re-called the 5' RACE reads with MiXCR. The sample lists about 27,000 distinct CDR3 sequences; 7% were seen once. On this clonotype: Its antigen is unknown.

The time point denotes: sample taken at primary tumor resection. Donors were around 70 untreated early-stage non-small cell lung cancer patients. In each case, whole RNA from tumor, nontumor lung or frozen PBMC was sequenced unsorted. The receptor was derived from a male donor with early-stage non-small cell lung cancer. Material: PBMCs, obtained at surgery. The chain is built from TRBV19 and TRBJ2-5; D is ambiguous. The CDR3 DNA sequence: TGTGCCAGTAGTGCAACAACATCGGGAGAGACCCAGTACTTC. Encoded protein: CASSATTSGETQYF.